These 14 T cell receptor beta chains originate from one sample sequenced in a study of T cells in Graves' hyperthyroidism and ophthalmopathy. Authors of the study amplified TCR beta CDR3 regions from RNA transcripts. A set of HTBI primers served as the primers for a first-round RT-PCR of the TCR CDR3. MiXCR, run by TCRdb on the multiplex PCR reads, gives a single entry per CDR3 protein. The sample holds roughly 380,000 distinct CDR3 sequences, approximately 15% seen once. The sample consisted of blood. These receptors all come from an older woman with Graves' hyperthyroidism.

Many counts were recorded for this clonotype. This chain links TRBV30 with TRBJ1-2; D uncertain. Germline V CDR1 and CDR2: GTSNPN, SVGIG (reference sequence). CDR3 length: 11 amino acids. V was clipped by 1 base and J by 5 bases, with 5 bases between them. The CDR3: CAWSAGYGYTF. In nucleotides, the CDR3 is TGTGCCTGGAGTGCCGGATATGGCTACACCTTC.

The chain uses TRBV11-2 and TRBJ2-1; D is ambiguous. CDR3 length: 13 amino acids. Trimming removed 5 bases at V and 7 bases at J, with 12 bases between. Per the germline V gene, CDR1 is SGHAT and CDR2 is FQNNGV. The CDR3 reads CASSPNSGNEQFF. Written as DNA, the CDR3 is TGTGCCAGCAGCCCGAATAGTGGGAATGAGCAGTTCTTC.

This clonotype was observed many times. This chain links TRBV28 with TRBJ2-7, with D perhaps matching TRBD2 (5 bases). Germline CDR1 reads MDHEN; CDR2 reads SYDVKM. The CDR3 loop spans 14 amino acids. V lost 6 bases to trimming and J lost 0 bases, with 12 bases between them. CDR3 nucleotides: TGTGCCAGCAGGCGCCCGGGATCCTCCTACGAGCAGTACTTC. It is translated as CASRRPGSSYEQYF.

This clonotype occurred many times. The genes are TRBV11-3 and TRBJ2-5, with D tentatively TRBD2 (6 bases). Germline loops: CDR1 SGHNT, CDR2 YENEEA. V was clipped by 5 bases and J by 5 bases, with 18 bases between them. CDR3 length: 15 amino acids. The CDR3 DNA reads TGTGCCAGCAGCCCTCCGGCGGGGTTTTGGGAGACCCAGTACTTC. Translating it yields CASSPPAGFWETQYF.

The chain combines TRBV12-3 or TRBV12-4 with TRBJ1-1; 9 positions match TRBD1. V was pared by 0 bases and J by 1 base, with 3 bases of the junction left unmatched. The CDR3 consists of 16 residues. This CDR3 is CASSLAQGQGNTEAFF. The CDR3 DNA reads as TGTGCCAGCAGTTTAGCGCAGGGACAGGGGAACACTGAAGCTTTCTTT.

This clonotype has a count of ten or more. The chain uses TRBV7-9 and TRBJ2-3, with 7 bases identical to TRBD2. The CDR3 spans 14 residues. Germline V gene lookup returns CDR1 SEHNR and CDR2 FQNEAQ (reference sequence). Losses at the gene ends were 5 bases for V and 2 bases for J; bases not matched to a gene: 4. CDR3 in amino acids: CASSPGRATDTQYF. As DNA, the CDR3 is TGTGCCAGCAGCCCGGGGAGGGCCACAGATACGCAGTATTTT.

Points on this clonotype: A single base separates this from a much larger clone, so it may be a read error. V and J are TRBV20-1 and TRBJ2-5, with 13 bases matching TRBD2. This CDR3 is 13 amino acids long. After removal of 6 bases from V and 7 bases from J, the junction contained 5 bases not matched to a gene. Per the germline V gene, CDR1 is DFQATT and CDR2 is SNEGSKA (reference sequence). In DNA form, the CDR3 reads TGCAGTGCCGGGACTAGCGGGACGGGGACCCAGTACTTC. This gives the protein CSAGTSGTGTQYF.

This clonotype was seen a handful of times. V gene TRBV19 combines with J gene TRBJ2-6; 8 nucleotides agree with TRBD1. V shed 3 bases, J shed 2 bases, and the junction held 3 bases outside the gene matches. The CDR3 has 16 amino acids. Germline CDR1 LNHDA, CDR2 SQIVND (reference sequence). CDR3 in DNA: TGTGCCAGTAGTATTAGGACAGGGACTGGGGCCAACGTCCTGACTTTC. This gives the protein CASSIRTGTGANVLTF.

The CDR3 nucleotides are TGTGCCAGCAGCTTAGCGGGAATTTTTCACTCTGGAAACACCATATATTTT. Its translation: CASSLAGIFHSGNTIYF. The chain has TRBV7-9 and TRBJ1-3; D remains unclear. Trimming stripped 0 bases from V and 0 bases from J, with 12 bases between. This CDR3 is built from 17 residues. Germline V gene lookup returns CDR1 SEHNR and CDR2 FQNEAQ (reference sequence).

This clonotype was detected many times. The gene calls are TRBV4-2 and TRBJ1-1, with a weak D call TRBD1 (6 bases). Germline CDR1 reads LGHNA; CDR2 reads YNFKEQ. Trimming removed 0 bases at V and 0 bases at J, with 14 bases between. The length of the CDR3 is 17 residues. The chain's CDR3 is CASSQDAGALMNTEAFF. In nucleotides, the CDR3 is TGTGCCAGCAGCCAAGATGCAGGGGCTCTAATGAACACTGAAGCTTTCTTT.

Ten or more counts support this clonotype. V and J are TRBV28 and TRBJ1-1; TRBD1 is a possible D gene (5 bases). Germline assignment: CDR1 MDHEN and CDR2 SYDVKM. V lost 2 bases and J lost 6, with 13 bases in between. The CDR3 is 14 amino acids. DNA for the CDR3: TGTGCCAGCAGTTTAGGGGGAAGTAGCGCTGAAGCTTTCTTT. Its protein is CASSLGGSSAEAFF. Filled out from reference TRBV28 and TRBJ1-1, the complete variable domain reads DVKVTQSSRYLVKRTGEKVFLECVQDMDHENMFWYRQDPGLGLRLIYFSYDVKMKEKGDIPEGYSVSREKKERFSLILESASTNQTSMYLCASSLGGSSAEAFFGQGTRLTVV.

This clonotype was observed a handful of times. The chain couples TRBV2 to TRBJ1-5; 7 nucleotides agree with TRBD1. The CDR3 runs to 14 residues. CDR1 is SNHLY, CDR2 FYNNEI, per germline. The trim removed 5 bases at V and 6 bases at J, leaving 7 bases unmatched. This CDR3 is CASSLTGDGQPQHF. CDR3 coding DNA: TGTGCCAGCAGTTTAACAGGGGATGGTCAGCCCCAGCATTTT.

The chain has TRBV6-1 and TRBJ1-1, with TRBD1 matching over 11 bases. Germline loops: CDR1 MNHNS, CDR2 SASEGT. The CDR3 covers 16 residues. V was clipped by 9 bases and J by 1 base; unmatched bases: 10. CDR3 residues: CARTEDRGLGNTEAFF. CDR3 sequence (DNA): TGTGCCAGAACAGAGGACAGGGGGCTGGGGAACACTGAAGCTTTCTTT.

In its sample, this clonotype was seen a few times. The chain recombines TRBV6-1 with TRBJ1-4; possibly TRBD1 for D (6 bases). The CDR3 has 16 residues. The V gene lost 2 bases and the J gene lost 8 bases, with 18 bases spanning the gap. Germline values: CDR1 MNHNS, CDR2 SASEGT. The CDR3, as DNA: TGTGCCAGCAGTGAATTAGGGGGGAGGTTTAGGGAAAAACTGTTTTTT. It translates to CASSELGGRFREKLFF.